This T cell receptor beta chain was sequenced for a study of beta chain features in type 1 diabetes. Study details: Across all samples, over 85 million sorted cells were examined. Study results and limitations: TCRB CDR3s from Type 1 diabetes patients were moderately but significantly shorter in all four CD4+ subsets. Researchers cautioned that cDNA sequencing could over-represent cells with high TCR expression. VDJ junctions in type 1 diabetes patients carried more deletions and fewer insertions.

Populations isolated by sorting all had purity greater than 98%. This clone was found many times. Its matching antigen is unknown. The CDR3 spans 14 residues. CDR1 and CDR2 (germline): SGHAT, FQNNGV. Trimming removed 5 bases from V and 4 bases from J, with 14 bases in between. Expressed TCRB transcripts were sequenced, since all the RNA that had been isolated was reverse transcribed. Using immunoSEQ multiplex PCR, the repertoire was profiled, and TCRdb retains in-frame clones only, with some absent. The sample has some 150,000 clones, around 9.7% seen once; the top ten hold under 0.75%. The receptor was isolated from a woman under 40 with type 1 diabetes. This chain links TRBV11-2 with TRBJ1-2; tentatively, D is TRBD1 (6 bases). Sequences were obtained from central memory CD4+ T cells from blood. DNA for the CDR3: TGTGCCAGCAGCCCAGCGCAGGGGTCCTATGGCTACACCTTC. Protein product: CASSPAQGSYGYTF.